This T cell receptor (beta chain) was retrieved from a study of radiotherapy plus CTLA-4 blockade in lung cancer. For the study at large: Under 20% of patients responded objectively, and approximately 31% achieved disease control.

This CDR3 region has 14 residues. V shed 0 bases and J shed 6 bases, with 8 bases lying between them. Germline V gene data show CDR1 as SGHNT and CDR2 as YENEEA. Alongside CTLA-4 blockade with ipilimumab, patients with chemo-refractory metastatic non-small-cell lung cancer received focal radiation. The study, taken as a whole, reports: Early clonal dynamics of blood T cells, together with interferon-beta, were reported as the best response predictor. In blood, after radiotherapy plus ipilimumab, tumor-derived TCR clones expanded.

About this clone: The antigen is undetermined.

TCRdb's copy holds only in-frame clones and misses some; the assay was immunoSEQ multiplex PCR. The table shows fewer than 65,000 clones, with more than 75% occurring only once. The rearrangement joins TRBV11-3 to TRBJ2-2, with D unclear. This TCR derives from a human donor with non-small cell lung cancer who had a complete response to radiotherapy plus ipilimumab. The source was peripheral blood, collected from a patient treated with radiotherapy plus ipilimumab. DNA for the CDR3: TGTGCCAGCAGCTTAGATAGAGGTTCCGGGGAGCTGTTTTTT. This sequence encodes CASSLDRGSGELFF.